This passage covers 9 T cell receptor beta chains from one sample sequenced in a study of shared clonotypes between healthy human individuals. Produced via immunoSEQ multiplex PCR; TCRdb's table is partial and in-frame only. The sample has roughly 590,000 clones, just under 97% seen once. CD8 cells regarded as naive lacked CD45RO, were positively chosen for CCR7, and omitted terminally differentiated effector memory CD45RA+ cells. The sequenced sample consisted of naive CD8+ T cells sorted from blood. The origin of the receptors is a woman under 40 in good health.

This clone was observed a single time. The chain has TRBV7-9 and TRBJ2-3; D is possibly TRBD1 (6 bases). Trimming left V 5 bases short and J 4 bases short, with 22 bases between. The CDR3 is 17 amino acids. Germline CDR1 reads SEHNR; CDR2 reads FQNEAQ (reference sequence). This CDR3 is CASSSLGRDNPSDTQYF. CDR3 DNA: TGTGCCAGCAGCAGCCTCGGCCGGGACAACCCTTCAGATACGCAGTATTTT.

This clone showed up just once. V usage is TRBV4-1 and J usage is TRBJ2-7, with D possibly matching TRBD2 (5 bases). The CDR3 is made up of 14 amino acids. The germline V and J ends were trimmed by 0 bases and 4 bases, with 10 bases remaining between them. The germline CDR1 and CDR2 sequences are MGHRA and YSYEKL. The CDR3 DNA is TGCGCCAGCAGCCAAGAATCTAGCAGGTACGAGCAGTACTTC. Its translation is CASSQESSRYEQYF.

CDR3 loop: CASSAPALYEQYF. CDR3 DNA: TGTGCCAGCAGTGCCCCGGCGCTCTACGAGCAGTACTTC. The chain has TRBV6-1 and TRBJ2-5; D is undetermined. Judging by the DNA end, TRBJ2-7 fits better; the J call may be wrong. The length of the CDR3 is 13 residues. Germline V lookup: CDR1 MNHNS, CDR2 SASEGT.

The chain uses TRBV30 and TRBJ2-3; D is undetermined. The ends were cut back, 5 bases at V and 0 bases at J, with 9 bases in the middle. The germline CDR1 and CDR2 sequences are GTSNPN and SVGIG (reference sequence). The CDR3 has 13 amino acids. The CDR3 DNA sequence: TGTGCCTGGTCCGCGGTGAGCACAGATACGCAGTATTTT. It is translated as CAWSAVSTDTQYF. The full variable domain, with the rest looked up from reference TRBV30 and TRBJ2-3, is SQTIHQWPATLVQPVGSPLSLECTVEGTSNPNLYWYRQAAGRGLQLLFYSVGIGQISSEVPQNLSASRPQDRQFILSSKKLLLSDSGFYLCAWSAVSTDTQYFGPGTRLTVL.

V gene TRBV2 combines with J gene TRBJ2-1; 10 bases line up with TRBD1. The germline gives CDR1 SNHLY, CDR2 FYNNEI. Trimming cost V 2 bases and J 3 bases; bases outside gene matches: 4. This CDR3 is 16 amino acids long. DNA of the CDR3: TGTGCCAGCAGTGAATACGGGACAGGGGTCTACAATGAGCAGTTCTTC. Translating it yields CASSEYGTGVYNEQFF.

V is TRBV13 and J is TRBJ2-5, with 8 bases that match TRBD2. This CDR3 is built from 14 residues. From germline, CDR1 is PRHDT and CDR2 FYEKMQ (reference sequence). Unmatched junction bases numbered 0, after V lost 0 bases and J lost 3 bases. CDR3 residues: CASSLGTSEETQYF. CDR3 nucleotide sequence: TGTGCCAGCAGCTTAGGGACTAGCGAAGAGACCCAGTACTTC.

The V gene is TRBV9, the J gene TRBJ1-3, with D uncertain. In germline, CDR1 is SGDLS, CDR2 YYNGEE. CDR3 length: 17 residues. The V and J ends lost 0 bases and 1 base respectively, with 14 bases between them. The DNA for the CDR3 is TGTGCCAGCAGCGTAGCGGAGGAGGAAACGTCTGGAAACACCATATATTTT. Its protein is CASSVAEEETSGNTIYF.

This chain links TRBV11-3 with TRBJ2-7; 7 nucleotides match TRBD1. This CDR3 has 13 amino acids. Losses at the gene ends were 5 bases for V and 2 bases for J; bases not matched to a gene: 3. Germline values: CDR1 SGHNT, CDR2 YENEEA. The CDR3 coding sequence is TGTGCCAGCAGCCTGGGACAGACCTACGAGCAGTACTTC. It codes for CASSLGQTYEQYF.

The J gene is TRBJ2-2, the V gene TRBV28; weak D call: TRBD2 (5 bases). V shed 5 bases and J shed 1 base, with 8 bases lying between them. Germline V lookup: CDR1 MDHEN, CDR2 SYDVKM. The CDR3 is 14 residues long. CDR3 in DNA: TGTGCCAGCAGTCACGGACTGAACACCGGGGAGCTGTTTTTT. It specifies CASSHGLNTGELFF. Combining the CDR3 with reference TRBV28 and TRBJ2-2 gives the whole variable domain DVKVTQSSRYLVKRTGEKVFLECVQDMDHENMFWYRQDPGLGLRLIYFSYDVKMKEKGDIPEGYSVSREKKERFSLILESASTNQTSMYLCASSHGLNTGELFFGEGSRLTVL.